These 9 T cell receptor beta chains were all obtained from the same sample, sequenced in a study of high-grade serous ovarian cancer treatment subgroups. Tumor samples were taken before definitive surgery or chemotherapy. This table comes from immunoSEQ multiplex PCR, and its TCRdb copy is limited to in-frame clones, with some not included. This sample has under 30,000 clones; around 80% occur once, and the top ten carry 2.1%. The specimen was tumor tissue. All receptors derive from a human donor with high-grade serous ovarian cancer.

This CDR3 is CASSGQVSSYEQYF. CDR3 nucleotide sequence: TGCGCCAGTTCCGGACAGGTGAGCTCCTACGAGCAGTACTTC. The chain links TRBV5-1 to TRBJ2-7; 7 bases match TRBD1. The V segment lost 8 bases and the J segment 0 bases; nucleotides outside the gene matches: 8. The CDR3 runs to 14 residues. The germline V gene encodes CDR1 SGHRS and CDR2 YFSETQ.

This sequence joins TRBV28 and TRBJ1-1, with D hard to call. Trimming shortened V by 5 bases and J by 2 bases, and 21 bases separated the two germline ends. The CDR3 covers 17 residues. Germline V gene sequence: CDR1 MDHEN, CDR2 SYDVKM. The CDR3, as DNA: TGTGCCAGCAGTAGCTACAGAAACAGCGCTGTTAACACTGAAGCTTTCTTT. This encodes CASSSYRNSAVNTEAFF.

The chain uses TRBV7-3 and TRBJ2-1; 8 bases match TRBD1. The length of the CDR3 is 15 residues. The ends lost 6 bases at V and 8 bases at J; junction bases unmatched: 12. Germline CDR1 is SGHTA and CDR2 is FQGTGA. The CDR3 is CASSSTGGYWDEQFF. CDR3 nucleotide sequence: TGTGCCAGCAGTTCAACAGGGGGGTATTGGGATGAGCAGTTCTTC.

The gene calls are TRBV6-5 and TRBJ1-2, with TRBD1 as a possible D gene (5 bases). Trimming removed 0 bases from V and 9 bases from J, with 17 bases in between. This CDR3 region has 15 residues. Germline V CDR1 and CDR2: MNHEY, SVGAGI. The CDR3 loop reads CASSYSGRAGKSYTF. The DNA for the CDR3 is TGTGCCAGCAGTTACTCTGGGAGAGCAGGGAAGAGCTACACCTTC.

This clone has just one count. This sequence joins TRBV12-2 and TRBJ1-1. TRBV12-2 is an annotated pseudogene. The CDR3 runs to 17 residues. CDR3 nucleotide sequence: TGTGCAAGTCGCTTACGCGGCAGGCGGAATGTGAACACTGAAGCTTTCTTT. Amino acid sequence: CASRLRGRRNVNTEAFF.

The CDR3 DNA is TGCAGTGCTCACCTCGTCTACGAGCAGTACTTC. Its protein is CSAHLVYEQYF. This sequence joins TRBV20-1 and TRBJ2-7; the D is unclear. The CDR3 runs 11 residues. CDR1 is DFQATT and CDR2 is SNEGSKA in the germline V gene (reference sequence). The ends were cut back, 5 bases at V and 3 bases at J, with 8 bases in the middle.

This clone has more than one count but fewer than ten. The chain employs TRBV19 and TRBJ1-3; tentatively, D is TRBD1 (5 bases). This CDR3 is 16 amino acids long. V was clipped by 4 bases and J by 0 bases, with 13 bases between them. Germline V gives CDR1 LNHDA, CDR2 SQIVND (reference sequence). CDR3 amino acids: CASSTARGSSGNTIYF. CDR3 sequence (DNA): TGTGCCAGTAGTACGGCCCGGGGCAGCTCTGGAAACACCATATATTTT.

This clone has just one count. The chain is built from TRBV20-1 and TRBJ2-2, with a weak D call TRBD2 (5 bases). Deletions cut 5 bases from V and 7 bases from J, with 8 bases between. This CDR3 comprises 11 residues. Germline loops: CDR1 DFQATT, CDR2 SNEGSKA (reference sequence). CDR3 sequence reads: CSARGSGELFF. In nucleotides, the CDR3 is TGCAGTGCTCGAGGGAGCGGGGAGCTGTTTTTT.

This chain uses TRBV2 with TRBJ1-3; no definite D call. The CDR3 spans 15 residues. CDR1 SNHLY and CDR2 FYNNEI come from the germline V gene. The germline V and J ends were trimmed by 5 bases and 0 bases, with 11 bases remaining between them. The CDR3 sequence: CASSLRISSGNTIYF. The CDR3 bases are TGTGCCAGCAGTCTCAGGATCTCCTCTGGAAACACCATATATTTT.